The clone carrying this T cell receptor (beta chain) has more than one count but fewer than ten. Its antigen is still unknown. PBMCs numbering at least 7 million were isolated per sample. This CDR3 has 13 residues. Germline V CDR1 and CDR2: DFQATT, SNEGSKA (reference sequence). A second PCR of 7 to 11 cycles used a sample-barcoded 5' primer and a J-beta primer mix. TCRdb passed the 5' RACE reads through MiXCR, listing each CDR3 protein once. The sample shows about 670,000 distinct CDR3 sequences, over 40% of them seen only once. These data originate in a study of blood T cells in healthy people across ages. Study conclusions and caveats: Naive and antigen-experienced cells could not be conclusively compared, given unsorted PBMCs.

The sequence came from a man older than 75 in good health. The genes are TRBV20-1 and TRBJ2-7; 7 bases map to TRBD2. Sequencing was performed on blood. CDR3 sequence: CRGGGRDFYEQYF. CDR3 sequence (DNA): TGCAGGGGGGGGGGAAGAGACTTCTACGAGCAGTACTTC.